This T cell receptor (beta chain) was found in a study of OX40 agonist ivuxolimab in advanced cancers. Notes on the study in general: Some nonresponders likewise displayed low normalized T-cell clonal expansion.

The germline CDR1 and CDR2 sequences are SGHRS and YFSETQ. The CDR3 sequence is 19 residues long. Trimming took 0 bases from V and 0 from J, leaving 16 bases between them. Libraries were prepared by immunoSEQ multiplex PCR; TCRdb keeps only in-frame clonotypes and omits some of them. Of about 68,000 clones in the sample, around 90% were seen once. Of note for this clone: No antigen is known for it.

The sequencing used CD4+ or CD8+ T cells sorted from blood, collected in a trial of the OX40 agonist ivuxolimab. This sequence originates from an adult with an advanced solid tumor such as melanoma, head and neck, liver or kidney cancer. The chain uses TRBV5-1 and TRBJ2-6; D gene uncertain. CDR3 nucleotides: TGCGCCAGCAGCTTGGCCCCCCCTTTGACCAACTCTGGGGCCAACGTCCTGACTTTC. Protein product: CASSLAPPLTNSGANVLTF.